This T cell receptor beta chain was identified during a study of shared T cell receptors in the human thymus. The length of the CDR3 is 14 residues. Germline CDR1 ENHRY, CDR2 SYGVKD. Trimming removed 8 bases at V and 0 bases at J, with 12 bases between. Data came from immunoSEQ multiplex PCR; TCRdb stores just in-frame clones and leaves some out. The repertoire consists of over 450,000 clones, with 75% to 80% occurring once and the leading ten covering roughly 0.013%. This sample was also put to use in a study of human thymus T cells. From that second work: Corrective surgery for congenital heart defects was being performed on the healthy Finnish infants who served as donors. Corrective cardiac operations yielded the resected thymus tissue. There were highly overlapping thymic repertoires among unrelated individuals, as related research reported.

The origin of this receptor is a boy younger than two with a congenital heart defect. The chain carries TRBV10-3 and TRBJ2-3, with a possible D match to TRBD2 (6 bases). The sequencing sample was made of thymocytes. The CDR3 DNA reads as TGTGCCATCGGGACTCCTCCTAGCACAGATACGCAGTATTTT. Protein sequence: CAIGTPPSTDTQYF.